This T cell receptor beta chain was sequenced for a study of breast tumors, draining lymph nodes, adjacent tissues. Whole-study results and caveats: Tumor repertoires ranked between lymph nodes and nontumor tissue in diversity, with V and J gene preferences. The lymph node origin of tumor T cells was framed as consistent with a hypothesis, not demonstrated. Data fit most tumor T cells coming from lymph node, expanding in tumor.

Germline V lookup: CDR1 MDHEN, CDR2 SYDVKM. CDR3 length: 14 residues. Trimming cost V 6 bases and J 2 bases; bases outside gene matches: 7. This clonotype was counted at least ten times. Its antigen is still unknown. Each CDR3 protein gets one entry after TCRdb re-called the multiplex PCR reads with MiXCR. The sample comprises roughly 8,300 distinct CDR3 sequences, about 40% of which are singletons, and 14% rests with the top ten. This rearrangement joins TRBV28 to TRBJ2-7; 7 bases map to TRBD1. Sequencing was done on a sample of tumor-adjacent breast tissue. The clonotype was recovered from a female donor with breast cancer. Some clones in this sample may be carry-over from other donors' samples. The CDR3 loop is CASRLAQGTYEQYF. The CDR3, as DNA: TGTGCCAGCAGGTTGGCACAGGGGACCTACGAGCAGTACTTC.